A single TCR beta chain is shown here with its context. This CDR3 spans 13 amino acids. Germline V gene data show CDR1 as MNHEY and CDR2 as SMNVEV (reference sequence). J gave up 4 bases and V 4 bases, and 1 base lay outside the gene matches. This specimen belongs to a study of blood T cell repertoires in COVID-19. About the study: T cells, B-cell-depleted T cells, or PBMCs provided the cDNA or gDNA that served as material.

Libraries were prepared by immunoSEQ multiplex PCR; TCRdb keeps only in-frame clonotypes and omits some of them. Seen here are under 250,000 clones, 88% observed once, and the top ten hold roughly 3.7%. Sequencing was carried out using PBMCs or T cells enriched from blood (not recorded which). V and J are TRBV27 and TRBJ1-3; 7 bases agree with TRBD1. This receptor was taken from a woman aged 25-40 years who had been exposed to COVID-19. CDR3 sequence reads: CASSSGQGNTIYF. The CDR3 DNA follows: TGTGCCAGCAGTTCGGGACAGGGAAACACCATATATTTT.